These 16 T cell receptor beta chains came from one sample sequenced in a study of CD8+ T cells in alopecia areata. Noted treatment: oral pan-JAK inhibitor, 5-10 mg twice daily. The sequencing template was cDNA reverse transcribed from extracted RNA. The protocol was immunoSEQ multiplex PCR, while the TCRdb copy is restricted to in-frame clones and leaves out a portion. The profile shows fewer than 250,000 clones, 60% of them singletons. The input for sequencing was CD4+ T cells sorted from blood, taken at week 24, from a patient treated with tofacitinib. The receptors derive from a human donor with alopecia areata.

The CDR3 DNA follows: TGTGCCAGCAGCTTATGGGGGAGGGATTCACCCCTCCACTTT. Translated, it gives CASSLWGRDSPLHF. This chain links TRBV7-2 with TRBJ1-6; possibly TRBD1 for D (5 bases). CDR1 and CDR2 from the germline V gene are SGHTA and FQGNSA. The CDR3 runs to 14 residues. The germline V and J ends were trimmed by 2 bases and 8 bases, with 10 bases remaining between them.

This clone came up once. The chain couples TRBV5-4 to TRBJ1-2; no definite D call. The germline V gene has CDR1 SGHNT and CDR2 YYREEE (reference sequence). V lost 0 bases, J lost 4 bases, and 7 bases lay in between. The length of the CDR3 is 13 residues. CDR3: CASSLVRGYGYTF. The CDR3 DNA reads TGTGCCAGCAGCTTGGTACGGGGCTATGGCTACACCTTC.

V gene TRBV29-1 combines with J gene TRBJ2-3, with TRBD2 identical over 8 bases. V shed 5 bases, J shed 0 bases, and the junction held 7 bases outside the gene matches. CDR1 and CDR2 (germline): SQVTM, ANQGSEA. The CDR3 has 15 amino acids. The CDR3 region is CSVIPGTSSTDTQYF. The CDR3 nucleotides are TGCAGCGTTATTCCCGGGACTAGTAGCACAGATACGCAGTATTTT.

V gene TRBV29-1 combines with J gene TRBJ2-7, with D perhaps matching TRBD2 (5 bases). The CDR3 has 11 residues. V was pared by 4 bases and J by 2 bases, with 6 bases between. Germline values: CDR1 SQVTM, CDR2 ANQGSEA. This CDR3 is CSVVGAYEQYF. CDR3 in DNA: TGCAGCGTTGTGGGAGCCTACGAGCAGTACTTC.

V and J are TRBV30 and TRBJ1-2; D ambiguous. The CDR3 consists of 14 residues. V lost 3 bases, J lost 4 bases, and 15 bases lay in between. Germline CDR1 is GTSNPN and CDR2 is SVGIG (reference sequence). This CDR3 reads CAWRDRTLIYGYTF. CDR3 nucleotides: TGTGCCTGGAGGGACCGAACGCTAATCTATGGCTACACCTTC.

The rearrangement joins TRBV19 to TRBJ2-4; D uncertain. Trimming took 5 bases from V and 10 from J, leaving 12 bases between them. From germline, CDR1 is LNHDA and CDR2 SQIVND (reference sequence). The length of the CDR3 is 12 residues. The CDR3 is CASSGPLRIQYF. The CDR3 DNA sequence: TGTGCCAGTAGTGGTCCCCTTAGGATTCAGTACTTC.

This chain uses TRBV4-3 with TRBJ2-7, with TRBD1 matching 8 bases. Losses at the gene ends were 3 bases for V and 0 bases for J; bases not matched to a gene: 4. CDR1 and CDR2 (germline): LGHNA, YSLEER. The CDR3 is made up of 15 amino acids. The DNA for the CDR3 is TGCGCCAGCAGCCAGTGGACAGGGAGCTCCTACGAGCAGTACTTC. This encodes CASSQWTGSSYEQYF.

The chain recombines TRBV29-1 with TRBJ1-2; 8 bases match TRBD1. V lost 6 bases and J lost 6; bases outside the gene matches: 0. CDR1 is SQVTM, CDR2 ANQGSEA, per germline. CDR3 length: 10 residues. The CDR3 DNA is TGCAGCGTGGGACAGGATGGCTACACCTTC. Translating gives CSVGQDGYTF.

V is TRBV5-6 and J is TRBJ2-4; 9 bases fit TRBD1. The germline V gene has CDR1 SGHDT and CDR2 YYEEEE. The CDR3 totals 14 residues. The trim removed 3 bases at V and 6 bases at J, leaving 4 bases unmatched. This chain's CDR3 is CASSWMGQGNIQYF. CDR3 in DNA: TGTGCCAGCAGCTGGATGGGACAGGGAAACATTCAGTACTTC.

This clone appeared a few times. This rearrangement joins TRBV2 to TRBJ1-6; no reliable D call. V lost 4 bases and J lost 7, with 11 bases in between. The CDR3 runs to 14 residues. The germline gives CDR1 SNHLY, CDR2 FYNNEI. CDR3 loop: CASSGAGRNSPLHF. Here the CDR3 DNA reads TGTGCCAGCAGTGGGGCGGGTCGCAATTCACCCCTCCACTTT.

Remarks on this clone: Other DNA variants within this sample encode the same CDR3. This chain connects TRBV5-4 to TRBJ2-1; possible D gene TRBD2, 6 bases. With 0 bases removed from V and 6 bases from J, the gap between germline ends came to 7 bases. The CDR3 spans 13 residues. Germline V CDR1 and CDR2: SGHNT, YYREEE (reference sequence). The CDR3 nucleotides are TGTGCCAGCAGCTTGGTGGGGGGCAATGAGCAGTTCTTC. Its protein is CASSLVGGNEQFF.

V and J are TRBV29-1 and TRBJ1-1; 8 nucleotides align to TRBD1. The germline CDR1 and CDR2 sequences are SQVTM and ANQGSEA. CDR3 length: 13 amino acids. Unmatched junction bases numbered 1, after V lost 4 bases and J lost 0 bases. In DNA form, the CDR3 reads TGCAGCGTTGTGGGACAGGTGAACACTGAAGCTTTCTTT. Translating it yields CSVVGQVNTEAFF.

V gene TRBV5-1 combines with J gene TRBJ2-3, with D possibly being TRBD1 (5 bases). The CDR3 has 16 amino acids. Germline values: CDR1 SGHRS, CDR2 YFSETQ. V lost 6 bases and J 1 base, leaving 18 bases between the germline ends. The CDR3 protein is CASTPRTTERTDTQYF. For the CDR3, the DNA is TGCGCCAGCACGCCGAGGACGACAGAACGCACAGATACGCAGTATTTT.

The chain combines TRBV29-1 with TRBJ1-1, with 7 nucleotides matching TRBD1. The junction had 3 bases not matched to a gene; V was cut back by 7 bases and J by 4 bases. The germline V gene has CDR1 SQVTM and CDR2 ANQGSEA. CDR3 length equals 11 residues. The CDR3 DNA is TGCAGCGCTAACAGGGGCACTGAAGCTTTCTTT. Translated: CSANRGTEAFF.

V and J are TRBV27 and TRBJ2-7; the match to TRBD1 covers 8 bases. This CDR3 region has 11 residues. Germline V gene sequence: CDR1 MNHEY, CDR2 SMNVEV (reference sequence). V lost 8 bases, J lost 6 bases, and 3 bases stayed unmatched. The CDR3 nucleotides read TGTGCCAGCGGAGACAGGGGCGAGCAGTACTTC. Translated, it gives CASGDRGEQYF.

V gene TRBV2 combines with J gene TRBJ1-2; TRBD1 is a possible D gene (6 bases). The CDR3 has 15 residues. V lost 7 bases, J lost 4 bases, and 19 bases lay in between. Germline V lookup: CDR1 SNHLY, CDR2 FYNNEI. The CDR3, as DNA: TGTGCCAGCACCGCGGAAGGGGGAACAGCCTATGGCTACACCTTC. Encoded protein: CASTAEGGTAYGYTF.